This T cell receptor (beta chain) derives from a study of human thymus T cells. Method: immunoSEQ multiplex PCR; TCRdb's copy keeps in-frame clones and lacks some. The data show 57,000 or so clones, with about 93% seen just once and almost 6% held by the top ten. The sample consisted of blood. The sequence derives from a boy under two years old with a congenital heart defect but otherwise immunologically healthy.

CDR3: CASSLIARPGSYGYTF. CDR3 DNA: TGTGCCAGCAGTTTAATCGCCCGGCCAGGCAGCTATGGCTACACCTTC. V usage is TRBV27 and J usage is TRBJ1-2; D not certain. This CDR3 is 16 amino acids long. V shed 2 bases and J shed 4 bases, with 17 bases lying between them. The germline V gene has CDR1 MNHEY and CDR2 SMNVEV (reference sequence).